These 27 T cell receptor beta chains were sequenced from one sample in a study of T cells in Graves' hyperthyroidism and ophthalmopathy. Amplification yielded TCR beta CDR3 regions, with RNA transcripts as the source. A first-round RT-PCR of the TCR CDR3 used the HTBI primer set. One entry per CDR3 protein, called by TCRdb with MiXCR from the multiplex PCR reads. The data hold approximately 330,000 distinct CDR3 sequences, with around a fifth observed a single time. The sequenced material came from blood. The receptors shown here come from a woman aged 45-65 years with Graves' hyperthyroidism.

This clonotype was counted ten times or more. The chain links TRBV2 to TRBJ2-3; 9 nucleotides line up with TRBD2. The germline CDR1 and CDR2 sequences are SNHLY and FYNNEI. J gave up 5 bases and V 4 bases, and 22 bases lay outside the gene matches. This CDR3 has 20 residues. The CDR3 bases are TGTGCCAGCAGTGTCGAAGAGGAGAGCGGGGGGCCCACATCCTTAGATACGCAGTATTTT. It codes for CASSVEEESGGPTSLDTQYF.

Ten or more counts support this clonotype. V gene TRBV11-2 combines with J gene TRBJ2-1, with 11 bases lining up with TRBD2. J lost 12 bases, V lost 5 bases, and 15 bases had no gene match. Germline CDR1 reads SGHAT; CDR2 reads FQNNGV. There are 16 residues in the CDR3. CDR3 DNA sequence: TGTGCCAGCAGCGAGACTAGCGGGGACGCTTCCTCCGGGCAGTTCTTC. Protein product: CASSETSGDASSGQFF.

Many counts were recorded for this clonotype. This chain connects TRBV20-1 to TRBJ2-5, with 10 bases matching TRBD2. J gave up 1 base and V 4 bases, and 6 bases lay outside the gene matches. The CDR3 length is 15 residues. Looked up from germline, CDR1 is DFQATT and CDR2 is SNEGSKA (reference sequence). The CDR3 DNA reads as TGCAGTGCTATCCTTAGCGGGAGGAGCCAAGAGACCCAGTACTTC. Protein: CSAILSGRSQETQYF.

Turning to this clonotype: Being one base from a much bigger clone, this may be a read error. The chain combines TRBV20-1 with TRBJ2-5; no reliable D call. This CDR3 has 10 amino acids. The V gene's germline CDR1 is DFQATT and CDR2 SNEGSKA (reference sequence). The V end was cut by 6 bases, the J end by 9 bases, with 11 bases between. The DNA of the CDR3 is TGCAGTGCCAGAAAGCAGGCCCAGTACTTC. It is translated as CSARKQAQYF.

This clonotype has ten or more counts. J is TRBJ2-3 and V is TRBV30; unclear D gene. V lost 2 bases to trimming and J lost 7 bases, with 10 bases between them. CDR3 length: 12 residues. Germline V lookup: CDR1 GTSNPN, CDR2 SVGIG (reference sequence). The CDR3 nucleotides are TGTGCCTGGAGTACCCCTGCTTATACGCAGTATTTT. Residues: CAWSTPAYTQYF.

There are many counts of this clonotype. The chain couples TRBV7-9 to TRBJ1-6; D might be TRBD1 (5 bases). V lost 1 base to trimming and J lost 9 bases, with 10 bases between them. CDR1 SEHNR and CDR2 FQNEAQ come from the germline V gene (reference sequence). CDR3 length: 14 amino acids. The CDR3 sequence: CASSLETDGSPLHF. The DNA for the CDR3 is TGTGCCAGCAGCTTAGAGACAGATGGTTCACCCCTCCACTTT.

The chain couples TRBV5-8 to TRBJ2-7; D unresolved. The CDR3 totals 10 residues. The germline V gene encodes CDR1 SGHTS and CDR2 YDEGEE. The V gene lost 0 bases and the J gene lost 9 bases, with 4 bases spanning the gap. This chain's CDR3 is CASSLAGQYF. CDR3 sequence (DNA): TGTGCCAGCAGCTTGGCCGGGCAGTACTTC. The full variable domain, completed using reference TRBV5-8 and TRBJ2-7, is EAGVTQSPTHLIKTRGQQATLRCSPISGHTSVYWYQQALGLGLQFLLWYDEGEERNRGNFPPRFSGRQFPNYSSELNVNALELEDSALYLCASSLAGQYFGPGTRLTVT.

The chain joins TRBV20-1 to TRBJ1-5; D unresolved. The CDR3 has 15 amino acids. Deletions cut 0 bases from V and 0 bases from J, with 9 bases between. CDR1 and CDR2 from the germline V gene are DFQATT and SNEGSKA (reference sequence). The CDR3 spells CSARDLGYSNQPQHF. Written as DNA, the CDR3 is TGCAGTGCTAGAGATCTGGGGTATAGCAATCAGCCCCAGCATTTT.

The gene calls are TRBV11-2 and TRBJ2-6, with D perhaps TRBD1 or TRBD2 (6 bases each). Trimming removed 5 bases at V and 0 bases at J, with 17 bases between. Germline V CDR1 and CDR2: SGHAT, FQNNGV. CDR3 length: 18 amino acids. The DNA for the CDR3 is TGTGCCAGCAGCCCCTCCAAGGGGGGTCACTCTGGGGCCAACGTCCTGACTTTC. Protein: CASSPSKGGHSGANVLTF.

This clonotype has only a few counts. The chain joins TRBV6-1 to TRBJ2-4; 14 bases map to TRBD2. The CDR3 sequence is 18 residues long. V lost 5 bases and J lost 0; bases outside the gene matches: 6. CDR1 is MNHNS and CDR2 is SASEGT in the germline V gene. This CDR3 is CASSPGTSGGPAKNIQYF. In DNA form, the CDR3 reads TGTGCCAGCAGTCCTGGGACTAGCGGGGGCCCAGCCAAAAACATTCAGTACTTC.

CDR3 loop: CASSKPGFGYNEQFF. The CDR3 nucleotides are TGTGCCAGTAGTAAGCCGGGGTTCGGGTACAATGAGCAGTTCTTC. This chain links TRBV19 with TRBJ2-1; tentative D call: TRBD2 (5 bases). This CDR3 comprises 15 residues. The ends were cut back, 4 bases at V and 4 bases at J, with 14 bases in the middle. The germline V gene encodes CDR1 LNHDA and CDR2 SQIVND (reference sequence).

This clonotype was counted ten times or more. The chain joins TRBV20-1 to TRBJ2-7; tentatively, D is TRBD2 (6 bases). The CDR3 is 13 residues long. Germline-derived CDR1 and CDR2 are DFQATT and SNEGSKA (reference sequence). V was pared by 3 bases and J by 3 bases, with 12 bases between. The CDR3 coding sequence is TGCAGTGCTAGGTCGCGGGGTAGCTACGAGCAGTACTTC. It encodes CSARSRGSYEQYF.

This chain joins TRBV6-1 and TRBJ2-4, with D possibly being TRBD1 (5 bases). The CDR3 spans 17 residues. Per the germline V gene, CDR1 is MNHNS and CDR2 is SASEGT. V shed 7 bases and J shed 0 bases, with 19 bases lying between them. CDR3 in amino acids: CASTLNGADGAKNIQYF. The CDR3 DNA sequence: TGTGCCAGCACTCTAAATGGGGCAGACGGAGCCAAAAACATTCAGTACTTC.

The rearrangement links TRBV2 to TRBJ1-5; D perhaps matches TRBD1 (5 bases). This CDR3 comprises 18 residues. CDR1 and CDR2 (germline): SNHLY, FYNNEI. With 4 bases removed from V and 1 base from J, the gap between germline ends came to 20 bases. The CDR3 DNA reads TGTGCCAGCAGTGTCGGCAGGGTCGGAAAACGGAGCAATCAGCCCCAGCATTTT. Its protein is CASSVGRVGKRSNQPQHF.

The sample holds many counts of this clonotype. The CDR3 DNA reads as TGTGCCAGCAGACCACTCGGGACTAGCGGTGAGCAGTTCTTC. Translating it yields CASRPLGTSGEQFF. This chain connects TRBV12-3 or TRBV12-4 to TRBJ2-1, with 11 bases lining up with TRBD2. The trim removed 6 bases at V and 9 bases at J, leaving 7 bases unmatched. The CDR3 contains 14 residues.

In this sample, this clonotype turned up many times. The CDR3 region has the DNA TGTGCCACCAGTGATTCCGATTTGGATACGCAGTATTTT. This gives the protein CATSDSDLDTQYF. The chain couples TRBV24-1 to TRBJ2-3; no firm D call. Germline V gene lookup returns CDR1 KGHDR and CDR2 SFDVKD. The V end lost 2 bases, the J end lost 6 bases, and 8 bases lay between the germline ends. The CDR3 spans 13 residues.

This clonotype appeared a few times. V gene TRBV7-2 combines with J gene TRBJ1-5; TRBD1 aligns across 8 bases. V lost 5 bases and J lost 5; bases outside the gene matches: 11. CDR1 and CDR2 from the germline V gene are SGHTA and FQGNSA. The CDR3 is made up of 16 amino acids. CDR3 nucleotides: TGTGCCAGCAGCCCTTACCCCGGACAGGGACATCAGCCCCAGCATTTT. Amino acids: CASSPYPGQGHQPQHF. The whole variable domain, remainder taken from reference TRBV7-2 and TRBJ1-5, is GAGVSQSPSNKVTEKGKDVELRCDPISGHTALYWYRQSLGQGLEFLIYFQGNSAPDKSGLPSDRFSAERTGGSVSTLTIQRTQQEDSAVYLCASSPYPGQGHQPQHFGDGTRLSIL.

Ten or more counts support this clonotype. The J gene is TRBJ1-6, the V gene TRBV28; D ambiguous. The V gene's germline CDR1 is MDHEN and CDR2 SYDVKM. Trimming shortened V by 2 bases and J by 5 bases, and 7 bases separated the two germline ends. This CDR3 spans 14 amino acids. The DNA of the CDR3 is TGTGCCAGCAGTTTAAATCTGGATAATTCACCCCTCCACTTT. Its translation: CASSLNLDNSPLHF.

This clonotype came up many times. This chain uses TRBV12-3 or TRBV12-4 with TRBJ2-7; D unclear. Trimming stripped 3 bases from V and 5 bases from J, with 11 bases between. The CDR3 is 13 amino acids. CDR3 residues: CASSFKRRHEQYF. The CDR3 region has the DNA TGTGCCAGCAGTTTTAAACGGCGCCACGAGCAGTACTTC.

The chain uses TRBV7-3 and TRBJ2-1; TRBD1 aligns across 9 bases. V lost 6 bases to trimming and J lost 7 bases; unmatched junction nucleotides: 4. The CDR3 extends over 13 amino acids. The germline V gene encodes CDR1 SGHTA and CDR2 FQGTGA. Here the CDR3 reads CASSSTGGNEQFF. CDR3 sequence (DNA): TGTGCCAGCAGTTCGACAGGGGGTAATGAGCAGTTCTTC.

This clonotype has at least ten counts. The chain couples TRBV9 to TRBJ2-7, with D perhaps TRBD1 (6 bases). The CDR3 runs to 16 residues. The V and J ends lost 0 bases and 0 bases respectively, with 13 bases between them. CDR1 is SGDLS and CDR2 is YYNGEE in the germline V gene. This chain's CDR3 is CASSVDRTAFSYEQYF. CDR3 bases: TGTGCCAGCAGCGTAGATCGGACAGCATTCTCCTACGAGCAGTACTTC.

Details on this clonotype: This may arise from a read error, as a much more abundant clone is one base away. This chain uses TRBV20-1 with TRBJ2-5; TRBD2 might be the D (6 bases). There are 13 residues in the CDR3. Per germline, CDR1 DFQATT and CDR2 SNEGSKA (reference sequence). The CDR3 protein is CSDRLGGQETQYF. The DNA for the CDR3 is TGCAGTGATAGATTGGGGGGCCAAGAGACCCAGTACTTC.

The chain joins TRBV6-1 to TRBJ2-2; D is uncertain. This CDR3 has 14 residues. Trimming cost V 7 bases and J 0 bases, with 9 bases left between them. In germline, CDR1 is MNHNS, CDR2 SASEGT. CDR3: CASTTSTNTGELFF. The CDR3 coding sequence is TGTGCCAGCACCACAAGTACGAACACCGGGGAGCTGTTTTTT.

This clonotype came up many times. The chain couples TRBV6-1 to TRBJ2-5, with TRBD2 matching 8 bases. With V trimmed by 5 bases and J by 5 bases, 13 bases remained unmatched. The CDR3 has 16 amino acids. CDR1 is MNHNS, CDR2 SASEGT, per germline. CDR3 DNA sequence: TGTGCCAGCAGTCGTTTAGCGGGGAGGGTGCGGGAGACCCAGTACTTC. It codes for CASSRLAGRVRETQYF.

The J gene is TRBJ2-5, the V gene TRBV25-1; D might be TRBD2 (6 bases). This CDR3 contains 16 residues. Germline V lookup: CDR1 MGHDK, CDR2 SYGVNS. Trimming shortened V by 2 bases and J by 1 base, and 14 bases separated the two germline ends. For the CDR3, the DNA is TGTGCCAGCAGTGAAAGTAAACGGAGGGTCCAAGAGACCCAGTACTTC. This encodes CASSESKRRVQETQYF. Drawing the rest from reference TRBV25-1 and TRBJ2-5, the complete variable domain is EADIYQTPRYLVIGTGKKITLECSQTMGHDKMYWYQQDPGMELHLIHYSYGVNSTEKGDLSSESTVSRIRTEHFPLTLESARPSHTSQYLCASSESKRRVQETQYFGPGTRLLVL.

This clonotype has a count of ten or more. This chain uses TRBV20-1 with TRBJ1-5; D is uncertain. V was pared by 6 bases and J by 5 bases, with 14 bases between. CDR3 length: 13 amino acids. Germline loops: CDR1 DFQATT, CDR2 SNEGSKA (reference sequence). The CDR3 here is CSASVLGDQPQHF. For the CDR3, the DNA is TGCAGTGCGTCGGTTTTGGGAGATCAGCCCCAGCATTTT.

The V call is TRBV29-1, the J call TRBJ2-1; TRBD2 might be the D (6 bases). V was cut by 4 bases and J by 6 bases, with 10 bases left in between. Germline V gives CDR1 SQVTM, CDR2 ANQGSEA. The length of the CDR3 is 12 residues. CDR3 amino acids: CSVGRGGNEQFF. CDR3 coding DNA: TGCAGCGTTGGCCGGGGAGGCAATGAGCAGTTCTTC.